The 9 T cell receptor beta chains presented below share a single source sample, sequenced in a study of blood T cells in healthy people across ages. The second PCR ran roughly 6 to 12 cycles with a sample-barcoded 5' primer and J-beta primers. TCRdb processed the 5' RACE reads anew with MiXCR; each CDR3 protein has one entry. The data contain about 1,400,000 distinct CDR3 sequences, approximately 38% of them singletons. The sample taken for sequencing was blood. These receptor sequences come from a woman under 30 in good health.

With respect to this clonotype: A much larger clone lies a single base off, so this may be a read error. This chain connects TRBV2 to TRBJ2-7; 7 nucleotides agree with TRBD1. Unmatched junction bases numbered 5, after V lost 7 bases and J lost 5 bases. The CDR3 runs to 12 residues. Germline V gene lookup returns CDR1 SNHLY and CDR2 FYNNEI. CDR3 protein: CASTRDSHEQYF. The CDR3 nucleotides read TGTGCCAGCACCCGGGACAGCCACGAGCAGTACTTC. The full variable domain, rest sourced from reference TRBV2 and TRBJ2-7, is EPEVTQTPSHQVTQMGQEVILRCVPISNHLYFYWYRQILGQKVEFLVSFYNNEISEKSEIFDDQFSVERPDGSNFTLKIRSTKLEDSAMYFCASTRDSHEQYFGPGTRLTVT.

In the case of this clonotype: A junction boundary mismatches the germline segment, possibly from a read error. This chain links TRBV11-2 with TRBJ2-3; TRBD1 is a possible D gene (6 bases). The CDR3 has 17 residues. Germline CDR1 and CDR2: SGHAT and FQNNGV. CDR3: CASSLELGQSSTDTQYF. The CDR3 DNA reads TGTGCCAGCAGCCTAGAATTAGGACAGTCTAGCACAGATACGCAGTATTTT.

This chain uses TRBV20-1 with TRBJ2-5, with 14 bases aligning to TRBD2. This CDR3 comprises 15 residues. Looked up from germline, CDR1 is DFQATT and CDR2 is SNEGSKA (reference sequence). The ends lost 3 bases at V and 4 bases at J; junction bases unmatched: 4. For the CDR3, the DNA is TGCAGTGCTAGGCTCGGGACTAGCGGGGGAGAGACCCAGTACTTC. Translating gives CSARLGTSGGETQYF.

CDR3 coding DNA: TGTGCCACTTCGGAGGGACAGCATTCCTACGAGCAGTACTTC. This encodes CATSEGQHSYEQYF. The chain recombines TRBV10-3 with TRBJ2-7, with TRBD1 as a possible D gene (7 bases). The CDR3 totals 14 residues. CDR1 and CDR2 from the germline V gene are ENHRY and SYGVKD. With 10 bases removed from V and 1 base from J, the gap between germline ends came to 17 bases.

This chain uses TRBV27 with TRBJ2-1; 7 nucleotides agree with TRBD2. CDR3 length: 18 residues. Germline CDR1 and CDR2: MNHEY and SMNVEV (reference sequence). V shed 1 base and J 0 bases; nucleotides not matched to a gene: 9. As DNA, the CDR3 is TGTGCCAGCAGTTTATTGGGAGGGGAAGGAAGCTCCTACAATGAGCAGTTCTTC. Amino acids: CASSLLGGEGSSYNEQFF.

This chain connects TRBV7-2 to TRBJ2-6; 8 nucleotides align to TRBD1. With V trimmed by 5 bases and J by 4 bases, 7 bases remained unmatched. The CDR3 has 16 residues. Germline V gives CDR1 SGHTA, CDR2 FQGNSA. The CDR3 sequence: CASSERTGRGANVLTF. In nucleotides, the CDR3 is TGTGCCAGCAGCGAAAGGACAGGGAGGGGGGCCAACGTCCTGACTTTC.

The gene calls are TRBV7-3 and TRBJ2-3; 8 bases match TRBD2. V was pared by 3 bases and J by 3 bases, with 2 bases of the junction left unmatched. The CDR3 loop spans 14 amino acids. In germline, CDR1 is SGHTA, CDR2 FQGTGA. CDR3 sequence: CASSFGGVTDTQYF. DNA of the CDR3: TGTGCCAGCAGCTTCGGGGGGGTAACAGATACGCAGTATTTT.

This rearrangement joins TRBV20-1 to TRBJ2-1, with no clear D. This CDR3 is built from 14 residues. Germline assignment: CDR1 DFQATT and CDR2 SNEGSKA (reference sequence). CDR3 protein: CSAEVFRSYNEQFF. CDR3 nucleotide sequence: TGCAGCGCCGAGGTGTTTAGGTCCTACAATGAGCAGTTCTTC.

This clonotype was seen repeatedly, ten times or more. The chain links TRBV3-1 to TRBJ2-6; possibly TRBD2 for D (6 bases). V lost 1 base and J lost 0, with 13 bases in between. CDR3 length: 18 amino acids. Germline V gene lookup returns CDR1 LGHDT and CDR2 YNNKEL (reference sequence). The DNA for the CDR3 is TGTGCCAGCAGCCAAGTTGGGACTTCCTCCTCTGGGGCCAACGTCCTGACTTTC. Amino acid sequence: CASSQVGTSSSGANVLTF.